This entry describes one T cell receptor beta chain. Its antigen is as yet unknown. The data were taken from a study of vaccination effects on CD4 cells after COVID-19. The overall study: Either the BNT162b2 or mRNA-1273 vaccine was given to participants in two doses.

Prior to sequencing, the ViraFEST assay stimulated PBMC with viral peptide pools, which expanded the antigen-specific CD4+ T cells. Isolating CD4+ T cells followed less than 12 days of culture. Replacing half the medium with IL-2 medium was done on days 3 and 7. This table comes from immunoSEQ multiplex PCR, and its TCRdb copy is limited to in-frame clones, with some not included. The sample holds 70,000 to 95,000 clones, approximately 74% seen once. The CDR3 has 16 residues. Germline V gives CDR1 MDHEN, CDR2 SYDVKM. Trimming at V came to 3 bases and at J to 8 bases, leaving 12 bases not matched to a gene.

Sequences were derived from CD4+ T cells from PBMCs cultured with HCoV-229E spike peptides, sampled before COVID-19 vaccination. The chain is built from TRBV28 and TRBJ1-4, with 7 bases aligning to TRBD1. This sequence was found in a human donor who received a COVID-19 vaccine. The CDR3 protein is CASSFLGGKGWEKLFF. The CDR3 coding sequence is TGTGCCAGCAGTTTTTTAGGGGGCAAGGGGTGGGAAAAACTGTTTTTT.